This record covers a single T cell receptor (beta chain). This sample was taken from a study of blood T cell repertoires in COVID-19. At the level of the study: PBMCs, B-cell-depleted T cells, or T cells provided the cDNA or gDNA that made up the material.

As processed by the authors: It was from reference gene primer amplification that nucleated cell counts were estimated. TCRdb's copy holds only in-frame clones and misses some; the assay was immunoSEQ multiplex PCR. The V and J calls and clone size were taken over from that table, and D and trimming were inferred from the DNA. The sample holds hundreds of thousands of clones; around 84% are singletons and the top ten take about a sixth. The cohort comprised adults aged roughly 18 to 95 years residing in approximately 25 US areas. Recovery among Cohort 3 donors was established by two negative PCRs, clearance, or symptom resolution. V lost 3 bases to trimming and J lost 4 bases, with 11 bases between them. In germline, CDR1 is SGHRS, CDR2 YFSETQ. The length of the CDR3 is 14 residues.

The TCR sequence derives from a man aged 18 to 30 who had recovered from COVID-19. Sequenced input: PBMCs or T cells enriched from blood (not recorded which). This chain connects TRBV5-1 to TRBJ1-5, with unresolved D. The CDR3 nucleotides read TGCGCCAGCAGCTCGGTAGCGGATAATCAGCCCCAGCATTTT. Residues: CASSSVADNQPQHF.